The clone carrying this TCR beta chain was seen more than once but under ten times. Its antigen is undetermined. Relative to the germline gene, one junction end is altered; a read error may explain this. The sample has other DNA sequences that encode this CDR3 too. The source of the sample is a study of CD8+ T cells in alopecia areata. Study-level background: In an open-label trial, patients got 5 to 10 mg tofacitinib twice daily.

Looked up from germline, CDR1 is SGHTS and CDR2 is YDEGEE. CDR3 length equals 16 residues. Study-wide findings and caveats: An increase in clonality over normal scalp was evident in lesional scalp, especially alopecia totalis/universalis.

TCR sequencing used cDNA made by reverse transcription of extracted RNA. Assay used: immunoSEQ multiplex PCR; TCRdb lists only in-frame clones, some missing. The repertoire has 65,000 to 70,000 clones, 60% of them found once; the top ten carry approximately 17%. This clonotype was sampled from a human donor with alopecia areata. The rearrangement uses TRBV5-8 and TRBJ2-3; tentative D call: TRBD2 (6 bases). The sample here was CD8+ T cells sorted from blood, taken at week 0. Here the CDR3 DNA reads TGCGCCAGCAGCCAAGATCTCCAGCGGGGCACAGATACGCAGTATTTT. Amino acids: CASSQDLQRGTDTQYF.